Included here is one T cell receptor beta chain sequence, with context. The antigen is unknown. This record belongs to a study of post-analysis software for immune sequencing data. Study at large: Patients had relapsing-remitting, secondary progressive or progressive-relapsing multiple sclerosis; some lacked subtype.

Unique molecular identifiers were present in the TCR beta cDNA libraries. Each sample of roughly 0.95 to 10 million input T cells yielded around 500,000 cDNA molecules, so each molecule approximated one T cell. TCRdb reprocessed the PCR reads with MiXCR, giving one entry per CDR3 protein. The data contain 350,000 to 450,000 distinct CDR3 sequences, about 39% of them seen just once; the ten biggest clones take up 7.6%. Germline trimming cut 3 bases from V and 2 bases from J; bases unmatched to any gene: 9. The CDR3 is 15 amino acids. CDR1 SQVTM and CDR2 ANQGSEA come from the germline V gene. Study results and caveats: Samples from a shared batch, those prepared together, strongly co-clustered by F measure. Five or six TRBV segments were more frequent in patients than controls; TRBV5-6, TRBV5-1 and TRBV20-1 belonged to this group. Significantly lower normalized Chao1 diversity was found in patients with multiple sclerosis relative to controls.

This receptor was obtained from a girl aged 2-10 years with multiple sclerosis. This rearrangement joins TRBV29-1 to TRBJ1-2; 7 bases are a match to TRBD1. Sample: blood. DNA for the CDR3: TGCAGCGTTGATTTAACCGAGACAGGGAACTATGGCTACACCTTC. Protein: CSVDLTETGNYGYTF.